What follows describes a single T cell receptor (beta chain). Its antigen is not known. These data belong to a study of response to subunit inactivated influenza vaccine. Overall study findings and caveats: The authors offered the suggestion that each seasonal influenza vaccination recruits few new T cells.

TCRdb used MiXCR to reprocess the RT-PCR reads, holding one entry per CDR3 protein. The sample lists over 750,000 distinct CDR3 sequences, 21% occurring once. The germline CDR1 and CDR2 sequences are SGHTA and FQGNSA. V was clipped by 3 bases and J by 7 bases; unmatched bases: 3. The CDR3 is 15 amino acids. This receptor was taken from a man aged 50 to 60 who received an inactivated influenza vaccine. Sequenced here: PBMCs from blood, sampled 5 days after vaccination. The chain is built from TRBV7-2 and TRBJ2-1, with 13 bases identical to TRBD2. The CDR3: CASSFGLAGVNEQFF. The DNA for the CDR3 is TGTGCCAGCAGCTTCGGACTAGCGGGAGTGAATGAGCAGTTCTTC.